This T cell receptor beta chain derives from a study of beta chain features in type 1 diabetes listed by TCRdb under 2018. Regarding the research as a whole: Mean age, gender distribution, total cell number and subset yield did not differ between patients and healthy donors. A total of approximately 110,000,000 sorted cells were examined across all samples, and a strong correlation was observed between cell number per subset and RNA yield. In the study, recently diagnosed type 1 diabetes patients and matched healthy donors were compared on the TCRB repertoires of their sorted circulating CD4+ T cell subsets. Regulatory and stem cell-like memory subsets were obtained from only 8 patients and about eight healthy donors, while naive and central memory subsets were obtained from all 28 donors.

Each donor gave one peripheral blood draw, averaging approximately 120 mL, which was collected into heparinised tubes. A BD FACSAria II and a panel including CD45RO, CCR7, CD25, CD127, CD95 and CD27 were used to sort naive, central memory, regulatory and stem cell-like memory CD4+ T cells. Purity was above 95% for every sorted population. Right away, PBMCs were isolated by Lymphoprep density gradient centrifugation and were stained directly, with no culture step. Samples were stained and sorted in pairs, with one healthy donor and one patient per experiment, so that batch effects were minimized. The entire isolated RNA was reverse transcribed using the High Capacity cDNA Reverse Transcription Kit, and thus expressed TCRB transcripts were sequenced. Deep immunoSEQ sequencing was performed on naive, central memory and regulatory T cell samples, with an average of roughly 3.6 million total reads per sample. After sorted cells were lysed in RLT buffer, RNA was extracted with DNase-treated RNeasy Micro or Mini kits, with the choice depending on cell number. To prevent cross-contamination, every cell subset was processed on its own, while patient and healthy donor samples were processed together. The immunoSEQ multiplex PCR was used to amplify TCRB sequences from cDNA, generating 87-bp fragments that spanned the CDR3 region. Sequencing of the amplicons was performed on the Illumina HiSeq platform. In the authors' own workflow: PCR bias was computationally corrected using synthetic template baselines, reads within Hamming distance 2 were collapsed, and singletons that could not be merged were discarded. Reads were aligned against IMGT so that V, D and J genes, CDR3 length and insertions or deletions at six rearrangement sites could be assigned. Clonotype counts were normalized to sorted cell number within each subset before computing true diversity and Gini coefficients with the tcR R package. Repertoire sharing was quantified using the overlap coefficient calculated on TCRB nucleotide sequences. TCRdb took this table from immuneACCESS and kept in-frame rearrangements with V and J called. Such tables lack part of the clones; where checked against another copy, unresolved V genes explain under half of the gap, and the rest is unexplained. V, J and clone size are those of that table, while D and trimming were read from the DNA. The sample table contains 130,000 to 150,000 clones; only one count was recorded for just over 9% of them. 0.55% to 0.85% of the sample goes to the ten largest clones.

The trim is 1 base for V and 6 bases for J, with a gap of 10 bases between the germline ends. Via the germline V gene, CDR1 is SGHTA and CDR2 FQGNSA. The CDR3 holds 15 amino acids from the cysteine to the phenylalanine. Kept here is only the CDR3 DNA, which spans 45 bases and is read in frame from base 1. Beyond this particular receptor, the publication reports: Because cDNA was sequenced instead of genomic DNA, highly expressing activated cells could be over-represented, though the groups showed no difference in activation or CD3 levels. Patients with type 1 diabetes made fewer insertions and deleted more nucleotides at VDJ recombination sites, implying thymic rearrangement abnormalities. Naive, central memory and regulatory TCRB repertoires appeared to be more similar among patients than among healthy donors. Because the HLA sub-analyses included only small numbers of individuals, any influence of HLA type on TCRB rearrangement was left unresolved. Type 1 diabetes patients showed a moderate but significant shortening of TCRB CDR3 length in all four CD4+ subsets. Shorter templates might have been favored by PCR, but patient and control samples were amplified and corrected together, so both groups would have been affected equally by any skew.

This clone was observed a handful of times. Which antigen it targets is not known. It has no much larger one-base neighbor in the sample; base qualities were not kept. Sequencing was done on a sample of central memory CD4+ T cells from blood. The sequence was obtained from a man younger than 35 in good health. The rearrangement joined TRBV7-2 to TRBJ1-6; the D gene is perhaps TRBD1, from 5 matching bases. Here is the DNA: TGTGCCAGCAGCTTAGTCAGGGCGAGTAATTCACCCCTCCACTTT. This is translated as CASSLVRASNSPLHF.